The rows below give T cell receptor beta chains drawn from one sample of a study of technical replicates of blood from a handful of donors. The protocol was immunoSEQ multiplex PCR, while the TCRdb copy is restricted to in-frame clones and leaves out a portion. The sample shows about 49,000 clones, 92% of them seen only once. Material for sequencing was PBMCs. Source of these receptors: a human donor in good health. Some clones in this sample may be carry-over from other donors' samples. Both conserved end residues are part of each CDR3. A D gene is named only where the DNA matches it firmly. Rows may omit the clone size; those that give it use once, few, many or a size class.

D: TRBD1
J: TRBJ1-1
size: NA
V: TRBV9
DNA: TGTGCCAGCAGCCCAAGTCCCGGGACAGGGGACGGTGAAGCTTTCTTT
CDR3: CASSPSPGTGDGEAFF

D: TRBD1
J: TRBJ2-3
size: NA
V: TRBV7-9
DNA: TGTGCCAGCAGCTTAGCGACAGGGTTCACCACAGATACGCAGTATTTT
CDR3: CASSLATGFTTDTQYF

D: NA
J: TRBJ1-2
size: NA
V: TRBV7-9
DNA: TGTGCCAGCAGCTTAGAACAGGCGATCAGCTACACCTTC
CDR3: CASSLEQAISYTF

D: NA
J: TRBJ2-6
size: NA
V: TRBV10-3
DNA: TGTGCCATCAGTGGACAGGAATCTGGGGCCAACGTCCTGACTTTC
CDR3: CAISGQESGANVLTF

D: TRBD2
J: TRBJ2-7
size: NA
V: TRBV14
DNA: TGTGCCAGCAGCCAAGATAAGGATTGGGGTCGGACTAGTCGAATGAACGAGCAGTACTTC
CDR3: CASSQDKDWGRTSRMNEQYF

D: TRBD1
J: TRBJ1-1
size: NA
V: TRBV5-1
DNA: TGCGCCAGCAGCTCCGAGGGACAGGGGAGCACTGAAGCTTTCTTT
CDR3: CASSSEGQGSTEAFF

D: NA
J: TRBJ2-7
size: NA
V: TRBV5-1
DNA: TGCGCCAGCAGCCGGGACTCCGCCGGGCCCTACGAGCAGTACTTC
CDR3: CASSRDSAGPYEQYF

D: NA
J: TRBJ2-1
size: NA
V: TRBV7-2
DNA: TGTGCCAGCAGCCTGGACTACCTTAATGAGCAGTTCTTC
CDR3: CASSLDYLNEQFF

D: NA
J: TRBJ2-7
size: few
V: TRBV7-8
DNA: TGTGCCAGCAGCTTAGTGGCAGGGAAAGCCAACGAGCAGTACTTC
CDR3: CASSLVAGKANEQYF

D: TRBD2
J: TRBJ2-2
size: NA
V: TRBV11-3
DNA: TGTGCCAGCAGCTTAGATTGGAGAGCGGGAGGGCCGTTTTCCACCGGGGAGCTGTTTTTT
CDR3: CASSLDWRAGGPFSTGELFF

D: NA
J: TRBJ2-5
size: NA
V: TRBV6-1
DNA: TGTGCCAGTCAGAGGGGGTACCAAGAGACCCAGTACTTC
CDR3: CASQRGYQETQYF

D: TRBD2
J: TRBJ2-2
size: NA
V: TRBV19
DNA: TGTGCCAGTAGTCCCGGGGGGGGCGGTCGGGAGCTGTTTTTT
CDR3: CASSPGGGGRELFF

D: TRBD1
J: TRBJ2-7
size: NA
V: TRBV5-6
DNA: TGTGCCAGCAGCTGGGGACAGGCGCTCGTAGCGCAGTACTTC
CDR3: CASSWGQALVAQYF

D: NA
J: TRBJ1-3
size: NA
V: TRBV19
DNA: TGTGCCAGTAGAGATCAGGTTTTACCTGGAAACACCATATATTTT
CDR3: CASRDQVLPGNTIYF

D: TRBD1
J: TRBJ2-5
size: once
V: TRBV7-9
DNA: TGTGCCAGCAGCTACGAAACCGGGACAGGGAGGCAGACCCAGTACTTC
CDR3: CASSYETGTGRQTQYF

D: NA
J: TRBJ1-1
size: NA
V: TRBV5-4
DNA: TGTGCCAGCAGCTCACCAGGGGCTCAGATGAACACTGAAGCTTTCTTT
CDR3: CASSSPGAQMNTEAFF

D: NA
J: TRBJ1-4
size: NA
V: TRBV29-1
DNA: TGCAGCGTTGAGTTCTCCGATGAAAAACTGTTTTTT
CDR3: CSVEFSDEKLFF

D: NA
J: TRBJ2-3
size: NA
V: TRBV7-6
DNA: TGTGCCAGCAGCTTAGGGACTACAGATACGCAGTATTTT
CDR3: CASSLGTTDTQYF

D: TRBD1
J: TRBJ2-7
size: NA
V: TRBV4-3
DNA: TGCGCCAGCAGCCAAGTCGGGGACAGGGGGGAGCAGTACTTC
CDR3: CASSQVGDRGEQYF

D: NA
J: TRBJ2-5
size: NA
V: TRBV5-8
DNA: TGTGCCAGCAGCCCCGGCGCGCAGGGTGGGCAAGAGACCCAGTACTTC
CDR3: CASSPGAQGGQETQYF

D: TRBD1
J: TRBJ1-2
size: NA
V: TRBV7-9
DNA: TGTGCCAGCAGCGCCGGGACAGAATTTTCGGGCTATGGCTACACCTTC
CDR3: CASSAGTEFSGYGYTF

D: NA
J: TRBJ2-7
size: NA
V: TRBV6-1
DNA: TGTGCCAGCGTCAATCGGGGGAATCACGAGCAGTACTTC
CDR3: CASVNRGNHEQYF

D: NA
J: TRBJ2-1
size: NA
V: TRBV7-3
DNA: TGTGCCAGCAGCTTGGATGGACAAGCCTACAATGAGCAGTTCTTC
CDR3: CASSLDGQAYNEQFF

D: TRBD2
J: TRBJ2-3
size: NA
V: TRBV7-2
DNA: TGTGCCAGCAGCTTAAGAGCCGCGGGAGTCGATACGCAGTATTTT
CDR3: CASSLRAAGVDTQYF

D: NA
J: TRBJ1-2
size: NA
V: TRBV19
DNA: TGTGCCAGTAGTATAGACCTGGGCGCAAACTATGGCTACACCTTC
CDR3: CASSIDLGANYGYTF

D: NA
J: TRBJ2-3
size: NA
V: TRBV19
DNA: TGTGCCAGCGGGAGAATGACAGATACGCAGTATTTT
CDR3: CASGRMTDTQYF

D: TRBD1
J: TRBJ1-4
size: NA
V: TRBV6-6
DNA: TGTGCCAGCAGTTACTCGACAGGGGCGCGGGATGAAAAACTGTTTTTT
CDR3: CASSYSTGARDEKLFF

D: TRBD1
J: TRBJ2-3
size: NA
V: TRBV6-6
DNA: TGTGCCAGCAACCGGGACAGGCCCACAGATACGCAGTATTTT
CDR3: CASNRDRPTDTQYF

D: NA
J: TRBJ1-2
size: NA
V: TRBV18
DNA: TGTGCCAGCTCACCCTCTCAGGGCACCGGCTATGGCTACACCTTC
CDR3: CASSPSQGTGYGYTF

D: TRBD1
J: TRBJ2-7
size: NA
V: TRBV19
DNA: TGTGCCAGTACCGTGACAGGGAGCTCCTACGAGCAGTACTTC
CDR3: CASTVTGSSYEQYF

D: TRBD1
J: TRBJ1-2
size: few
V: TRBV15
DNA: TGTGCCACCAGCAACAAAACAGGGGGCCGTGGCTATGGCTACACCTTC
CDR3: CATSNKTGGRGYGYTF